This TCR beta chain was captured by sequencing in a study of T cells in Graves' hyperthyroidism and ophthalmopathy. Broader study findings: From stable hyperthyroidism, ophthalmopathy was separated by a 13 V-J model. Ophthalmopathy prediction by the model preceded onset by a median roughly 6 months. Researchers found most expanded thyroid clonotypes above 0.001 in blood as well.

Amplified regions were TCR beta CDR3 sequences from RNA transcripts. TCR CDR3 regions were first amplified by RT-PCR with HTBI primers. Each CDR3 protein is one row after TCRdb ran MiXCR on the multiplex PCR reads. The sample records fewer than 650,000 distinct CDR3 sequences, about 46% being singletons. Germline CDR1 is LNHDA and CDR2 is SQIVND (reference sequence). There are 14 residues in the CDR3. V shed 6 bases and J 3 bases; nucleotides not matched to a gene: 7. Exclusion criteria comprised uncontrolled infection, other autoimmune disease, pregnancy or lactation. As to this clonotype: Its antigen is currently unknown.

The clonotype originates from an adult woman with Graves' disease, either hyperthyroidism or ophthalmopathy (not recorded which). Material for sequencing was peripheral blood or thyroid tissue (not recorded which). The chain recombines TRBV19 with TRBJ2-7, with 8 positions matching TRBD1. The CDR3 spells CASSIGTGVYEQYF. In DNA, the CDR3 is TGTGCCAGTAGCATCGGGACAGGAGTCTACGAGCAGTACTTC.